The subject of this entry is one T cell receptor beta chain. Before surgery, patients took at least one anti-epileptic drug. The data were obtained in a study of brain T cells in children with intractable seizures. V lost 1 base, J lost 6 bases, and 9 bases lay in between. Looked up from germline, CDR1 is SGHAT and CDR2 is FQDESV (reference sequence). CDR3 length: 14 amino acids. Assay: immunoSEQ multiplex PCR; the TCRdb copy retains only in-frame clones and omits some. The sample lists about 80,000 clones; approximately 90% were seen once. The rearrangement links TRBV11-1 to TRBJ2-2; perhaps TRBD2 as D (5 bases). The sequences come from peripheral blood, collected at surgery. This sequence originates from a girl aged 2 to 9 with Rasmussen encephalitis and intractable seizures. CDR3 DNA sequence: TGTGCCAGCAGCTTAGGAGAGGGTGCCGGGGAGCTGTTTTTT. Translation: CASSLGEGAGELFF.